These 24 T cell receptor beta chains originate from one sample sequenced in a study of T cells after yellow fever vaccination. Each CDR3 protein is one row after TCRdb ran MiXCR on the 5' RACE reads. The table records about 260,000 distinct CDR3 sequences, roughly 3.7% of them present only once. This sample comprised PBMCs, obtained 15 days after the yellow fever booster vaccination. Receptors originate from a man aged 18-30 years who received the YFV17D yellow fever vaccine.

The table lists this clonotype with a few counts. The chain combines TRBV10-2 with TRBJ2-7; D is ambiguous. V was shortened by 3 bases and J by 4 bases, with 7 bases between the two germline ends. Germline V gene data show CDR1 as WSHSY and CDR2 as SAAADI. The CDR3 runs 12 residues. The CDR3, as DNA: TGCGCCAGCAGTGAAACAGAGTACGAGCAGTACTTC. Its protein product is CASSETEYEQYF.

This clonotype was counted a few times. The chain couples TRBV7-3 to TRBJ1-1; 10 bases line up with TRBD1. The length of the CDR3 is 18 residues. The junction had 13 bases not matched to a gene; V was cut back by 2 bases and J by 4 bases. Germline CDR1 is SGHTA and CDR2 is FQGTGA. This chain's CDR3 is CASSLLSVVGDRGTEAFF. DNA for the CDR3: TGTGCCAGCAGCTTATTGTCCGTGGTTGGGGACAGGGGCACTGAAGCTTTCTTT.

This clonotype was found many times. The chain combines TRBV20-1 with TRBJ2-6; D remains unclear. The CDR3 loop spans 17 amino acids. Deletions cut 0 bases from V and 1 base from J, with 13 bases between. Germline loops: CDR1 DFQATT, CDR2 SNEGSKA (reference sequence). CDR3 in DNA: TGCAGTGCTAGAGATTCGGGTATACTATCTGGGGCCAACGTCCTGACTTTC. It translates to CSARDSGILSGANVLTF.

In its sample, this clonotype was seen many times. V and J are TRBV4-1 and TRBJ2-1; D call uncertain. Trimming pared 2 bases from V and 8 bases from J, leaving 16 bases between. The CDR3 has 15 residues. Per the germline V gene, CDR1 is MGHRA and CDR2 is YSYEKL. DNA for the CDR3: TGCGCCAGCAGCCAACCGGCCGATTTGAAGGATGAGCAGTTCTTC. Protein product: CASSQPADLKDEQFF.

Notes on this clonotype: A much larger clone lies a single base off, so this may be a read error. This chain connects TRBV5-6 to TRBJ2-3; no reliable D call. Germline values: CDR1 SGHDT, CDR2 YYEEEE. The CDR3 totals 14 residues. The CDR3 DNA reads TGTGCCAGCAGTTGGCCAACGAGCACAGATACGCAGTTTTTT. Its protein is CASSWPTSTDTQFF.

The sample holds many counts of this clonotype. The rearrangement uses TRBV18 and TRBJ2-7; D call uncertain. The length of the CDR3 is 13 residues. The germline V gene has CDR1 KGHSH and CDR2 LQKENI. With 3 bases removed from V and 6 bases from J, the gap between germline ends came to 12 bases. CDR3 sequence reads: CASSPRGGTEQYF. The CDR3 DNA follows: TGTGCCAGCTCACCCCGAGGCGGAACCGAGCAGTACTTC.

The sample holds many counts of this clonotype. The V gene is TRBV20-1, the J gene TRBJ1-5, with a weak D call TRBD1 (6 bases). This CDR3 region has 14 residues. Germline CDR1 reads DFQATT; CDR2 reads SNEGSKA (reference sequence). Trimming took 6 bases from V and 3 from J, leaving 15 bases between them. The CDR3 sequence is CSATPGHNNQPQHF. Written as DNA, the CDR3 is TGCAGTGCAACCCCGGGACACAACAATCAGCCCCAGCATTTT.

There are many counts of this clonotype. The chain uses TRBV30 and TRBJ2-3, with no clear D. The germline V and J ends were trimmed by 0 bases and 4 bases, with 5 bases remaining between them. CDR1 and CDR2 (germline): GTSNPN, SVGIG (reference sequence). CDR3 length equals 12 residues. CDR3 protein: CAWSVGPDTQYF. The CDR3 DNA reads TGTGCCTGGAGTGTAGGCCCAGATACGCAGTATTTT.

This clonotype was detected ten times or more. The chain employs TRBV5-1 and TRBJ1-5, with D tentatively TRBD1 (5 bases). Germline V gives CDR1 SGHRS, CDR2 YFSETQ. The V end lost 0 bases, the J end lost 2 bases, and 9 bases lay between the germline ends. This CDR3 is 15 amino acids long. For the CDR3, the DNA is TGCGCCAGCAGCTTGGGAGGGGTTGGCAATCAGCCCCAGCATTTT. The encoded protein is CASSLGGVGNQPQHF.

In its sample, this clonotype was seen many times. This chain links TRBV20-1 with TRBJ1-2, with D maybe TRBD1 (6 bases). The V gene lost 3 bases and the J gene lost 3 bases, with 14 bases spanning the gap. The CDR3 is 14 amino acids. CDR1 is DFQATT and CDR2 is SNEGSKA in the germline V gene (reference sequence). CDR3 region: CSARRQASDYGYTF. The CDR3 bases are TGCAGTGCTAGGCGACAGGCTTCTGACTATGGCTACACCTTC.

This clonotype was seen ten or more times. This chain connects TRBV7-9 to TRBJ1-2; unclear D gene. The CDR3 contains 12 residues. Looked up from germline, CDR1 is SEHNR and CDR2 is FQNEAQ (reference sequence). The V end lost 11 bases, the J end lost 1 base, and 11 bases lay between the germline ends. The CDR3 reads CAEEGDNYGYTF. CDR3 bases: TGTGCCGAGGAGGGAGATAACTATGGCTACACCTTC.

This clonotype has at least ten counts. The CDR3 sequence is CASRTDNQPQHF. The CDR3 DNA sequence: TGTGCCAGCCGGACAGACAATCAGCCCCAGCATTTT. The V call is TRBV6-2 or TRBV6-3, the J call TRBJ1-5; TRBD1 might be the D (6 bases). The length of the CDR3 is 12 residues. Looked up from germline, CDR1 is MNHEY and CDR2 is SVGEGT. V lost 8 bases and J 3 bases, leaving 8 bases between the germline ends.

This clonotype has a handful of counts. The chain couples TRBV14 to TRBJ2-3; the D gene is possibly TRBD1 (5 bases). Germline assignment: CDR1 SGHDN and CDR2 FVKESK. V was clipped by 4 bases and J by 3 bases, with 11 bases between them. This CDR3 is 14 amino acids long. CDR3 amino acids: CASSPLGDTDTQYF. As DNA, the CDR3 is TGTGCCAGCAGCCCCTTAGGGGATACAGATACGCAGTATTTT.

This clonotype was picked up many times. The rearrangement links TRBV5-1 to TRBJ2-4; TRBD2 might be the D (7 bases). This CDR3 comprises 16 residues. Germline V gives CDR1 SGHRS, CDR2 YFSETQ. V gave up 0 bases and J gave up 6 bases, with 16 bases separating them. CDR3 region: CASSLGGGDPGNIQYF. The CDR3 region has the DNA TGCGCCAGCAGCTTGGGAGGGGGGGACCCGGGAAACATTCAGTACTTC.

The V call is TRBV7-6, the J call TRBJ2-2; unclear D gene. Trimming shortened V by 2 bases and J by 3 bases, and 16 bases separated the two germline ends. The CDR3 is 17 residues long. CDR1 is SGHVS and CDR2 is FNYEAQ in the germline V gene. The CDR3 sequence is CASSLRAIGDDTGELFF. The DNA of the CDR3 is TGTGCCAGCAGCTTACGTGCCATTGGGGATGACACCGGGGAGCTGTTTTTT.

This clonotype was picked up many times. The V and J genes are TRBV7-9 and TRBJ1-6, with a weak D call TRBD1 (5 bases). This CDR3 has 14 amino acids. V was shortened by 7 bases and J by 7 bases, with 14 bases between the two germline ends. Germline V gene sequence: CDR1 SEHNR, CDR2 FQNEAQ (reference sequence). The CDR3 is CASTAHGANSPLHF. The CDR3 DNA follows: TGTGCCAGCACGGCACACGGGGCCAATTCACCCCTCCACTTT.

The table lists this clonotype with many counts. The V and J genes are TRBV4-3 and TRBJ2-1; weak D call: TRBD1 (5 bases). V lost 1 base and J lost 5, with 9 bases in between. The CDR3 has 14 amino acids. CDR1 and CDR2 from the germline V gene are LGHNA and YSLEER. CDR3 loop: CASSQVKGNNEQFF. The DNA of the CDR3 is TGCGCCAGCAGCCAAGTTAAGGGGAACAATGAGCAGTTCTTC.

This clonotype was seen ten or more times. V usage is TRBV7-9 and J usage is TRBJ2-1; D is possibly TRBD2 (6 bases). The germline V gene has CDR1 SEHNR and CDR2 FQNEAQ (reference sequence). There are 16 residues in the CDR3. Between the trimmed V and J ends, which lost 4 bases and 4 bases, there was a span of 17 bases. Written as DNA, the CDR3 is TGTGCCAGCAGCTCCTCCAGGGTAGCGGTGTACAATGAGCAGTTCTTC. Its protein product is CASSSSRVAVYNEQFF.

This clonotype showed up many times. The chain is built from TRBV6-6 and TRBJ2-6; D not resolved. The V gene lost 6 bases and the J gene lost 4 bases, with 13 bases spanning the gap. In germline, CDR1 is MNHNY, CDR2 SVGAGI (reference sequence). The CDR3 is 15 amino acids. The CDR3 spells CASSQARLGANVLTF. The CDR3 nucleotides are TGTGCCAGCAGCCAGGCACGCCTCGGGGCCAACGTCCTGACTTTC.

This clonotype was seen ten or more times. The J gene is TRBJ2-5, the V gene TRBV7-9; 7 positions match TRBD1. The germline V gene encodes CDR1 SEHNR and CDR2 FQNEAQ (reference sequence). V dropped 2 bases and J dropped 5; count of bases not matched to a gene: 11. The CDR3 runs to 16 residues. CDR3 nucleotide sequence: TGTGCCAGCAGCTTATTAAGGGATCTAGGGGGCGAGACCCAGTACTTC. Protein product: CASSLLRDLGGETQYF.

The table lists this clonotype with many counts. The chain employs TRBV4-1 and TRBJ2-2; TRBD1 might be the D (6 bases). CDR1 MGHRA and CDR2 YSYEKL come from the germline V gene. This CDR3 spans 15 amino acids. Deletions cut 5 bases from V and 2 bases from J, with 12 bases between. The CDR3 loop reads CASSARTANTGELFF. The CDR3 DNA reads TGCGCCAGCAGCGCCCGGACAGCTAACACCGGGGAGCTGTTTTTT.

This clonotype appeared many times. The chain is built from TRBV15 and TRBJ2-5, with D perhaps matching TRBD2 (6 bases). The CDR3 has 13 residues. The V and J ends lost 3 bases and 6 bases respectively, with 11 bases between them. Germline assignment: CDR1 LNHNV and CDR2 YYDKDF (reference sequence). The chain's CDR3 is CATSRVRGKTQYF. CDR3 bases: TGTGCCACCAGCAGGGTCCGGGGGAAGACCCAGTACTTC.

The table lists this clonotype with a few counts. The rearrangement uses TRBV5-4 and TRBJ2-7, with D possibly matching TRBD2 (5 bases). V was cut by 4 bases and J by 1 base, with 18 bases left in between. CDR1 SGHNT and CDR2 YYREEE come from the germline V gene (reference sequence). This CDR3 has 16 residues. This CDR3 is CASSLPIGRSSYEQYF. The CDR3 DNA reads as TGTGCCAGCAGCCTCCCGATAGGGAGAAGTTCCTACGAGCAGTACTTC.

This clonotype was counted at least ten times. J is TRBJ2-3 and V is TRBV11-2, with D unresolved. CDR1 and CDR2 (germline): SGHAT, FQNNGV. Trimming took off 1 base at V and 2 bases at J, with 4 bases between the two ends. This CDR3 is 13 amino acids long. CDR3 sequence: CASSLGATDTQYF. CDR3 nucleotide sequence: TGTGCCAGCAGCTTAGGGGCCACAGATACGCAGTATTTT.